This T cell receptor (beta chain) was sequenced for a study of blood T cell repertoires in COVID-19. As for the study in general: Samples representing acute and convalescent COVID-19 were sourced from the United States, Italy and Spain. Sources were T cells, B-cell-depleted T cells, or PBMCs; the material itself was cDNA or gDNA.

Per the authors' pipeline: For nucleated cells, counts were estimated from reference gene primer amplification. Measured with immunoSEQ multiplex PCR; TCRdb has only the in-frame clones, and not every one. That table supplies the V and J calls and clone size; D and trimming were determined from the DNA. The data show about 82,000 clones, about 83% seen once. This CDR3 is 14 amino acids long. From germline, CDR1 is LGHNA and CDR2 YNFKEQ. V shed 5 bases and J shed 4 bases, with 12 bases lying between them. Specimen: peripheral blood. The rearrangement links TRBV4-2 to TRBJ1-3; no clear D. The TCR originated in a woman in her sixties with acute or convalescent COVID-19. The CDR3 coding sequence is TGTGCCAGCAGCTCCGCGGATCGCGGAAACACCATATATTTT. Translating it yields CASSSADRGNTIYF.